This record looks at one T cell receptor beta chain sequence and its context. The data were taken from a study of T cell changes during pregnancy in multiple sclerosis. Profiled with immunoSEQ multiplex PCR; TCRdb holds only in-frame clones, not every one. This sample carries 44,000 or so clones, more than 75% of them seen once, and the ten largest clones take about 5.5%. The CDR3 spans 13 residues. The germline gives CDR1 SGHTA, CDR2 FQGNSA. Deletions cut 3 bases from V and 8 bases from J, with 8 bases between. The gene calls are TRBV7-2 and TRBJ1-6; D remains ambiguous. This TCR derives from a female donor in good health, enrolled as a control in a pregnancy study. The sequencing here drew on CD8+ T cells from peripheral blood mononuclear cells, taken after pregnancy. CDR3 protein: CASSFGGYSPLHF. CDR3 nucleotide sequence: TGTGCCAGCAGCTTCGGCGGGTATTCACCCCTCCACTTT.